The present T cell receptor beta chain was sequenced within a study of cytomegalovirus exposure and HLA in healthy donors. The overall study: T cells numbering about 200 million yielded some 100 million unique TCR beta sequences in an earlier analysis. Study observations and caveats: Accounts indicate the classifier identified cytomegalovirus status with strong specificity and sensitivity. There were 150 or so TCR beta chains listed as cytomegalovirus-associated.

The junction had 8 bases not matched to a gene; V was cut back by 0 bases and J by 5 bases. Germline V gene data show CDR1 as SGHDN and CDR2 as FVKESK. This CDR3 has 17 amino acids. Researchers ran the PCR with 60 Vbeta and 13 Jbeta primers. Libraries were prepared by immunoSEQ multiplex PCR; TCRdb keeps only in-frame clonotypes and omits some of them. Of about 130,000 clones in the sample, around 82% are singletons; the top ten hold about 1.5%. A word on this clone: The antigen is not known.

What was sequenced was PBMCs. The source is a boy between 10 and 17 years old in good health and CMV-seronegative. V gene TRBV14 combines with J gene TRBJ2-1; 9 bases match TRBD2. CDR3 bases: TGTGCCAGCAGCCAAGATATATTGCGGGGGGGGGACAATGAGCAGTTCTTC. It encodes CASSQDILRGGDNEQFF.